The source of this T cell receptor (beta chain) is a study of T cell repertoires in cytomegalovirus infection. As for the study in general: Public TCR beta signatures provided an indication of both CMV infection and a matching HLA type. Study-level findings and limits: Carriers of CMV and the relevant HLA type were discriminated by public TCR beta frequency. Within the response measured ex vivo, HLA-C-restricted CMV-specific TCR beta clonotypes were dominant.

Many counts were recorded for this clonotype. What it recognizes is unknown. CDR3 size: 15 residues. CDR1 is SGHVS, CDR2 FQNEAQ, per germline. The V and J ends lost 5 bases and 3 bases respectively, with 16 bases between them. TCRdb itself ran the reads through MiXCR, one entry per CDR3 protein. Among approximately 250,000 distinct CDR3 sequences listed, 9% to 15% were seen once. Sequencing was carried out using PBMCs. This TCR was recovered from a human donor in good health (CMV status not recorded). Some clones in this sample may be carry-over from other donors' samples. The chain combines TRBV7-8 with TRBJ1-1; TRBD1 might be the D (6 bases). CDR3 residues: CASSPRTVPDTEAFF. The CDR3, as DNA: TGTGCCAGCAGCCCCCGGACAGTCCCGGACACTGAAGCTTTCTTT.